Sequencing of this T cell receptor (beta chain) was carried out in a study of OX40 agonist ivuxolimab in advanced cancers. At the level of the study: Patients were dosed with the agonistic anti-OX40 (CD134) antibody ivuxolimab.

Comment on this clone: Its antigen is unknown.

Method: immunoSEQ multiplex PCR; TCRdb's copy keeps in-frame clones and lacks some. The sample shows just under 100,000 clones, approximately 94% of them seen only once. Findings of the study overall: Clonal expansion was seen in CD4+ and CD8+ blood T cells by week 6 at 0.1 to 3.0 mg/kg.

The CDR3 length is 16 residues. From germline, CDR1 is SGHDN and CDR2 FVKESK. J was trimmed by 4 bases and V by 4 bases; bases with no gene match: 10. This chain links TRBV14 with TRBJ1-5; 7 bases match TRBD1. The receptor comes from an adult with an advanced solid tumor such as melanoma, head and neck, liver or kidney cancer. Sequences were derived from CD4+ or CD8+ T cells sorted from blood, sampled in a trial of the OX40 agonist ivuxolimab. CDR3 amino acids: CASSPLGQEPNQPQHF. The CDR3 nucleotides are TGTGCCAGCAGCCCTCTAGGACAGGAACCAAATCAGCCCCAGCATTTT.